This T cell receptor (beta chain) was captured in a study of cytomegalovirus exposure and HLA in healthy donors. Per the germline V gene, CDR1 is SGHRS and CDR2 is YFSETQ. CDR3 length equals 17 residues. The study, taken as a whole, reports: Listed as cytomegalovirus-associated were 150 to 200 TCR beta chains.

On this clone: Its antigen is as yet unknown. One end of the junction does not line up with germline, which may come from a read error.

This table comes from immunoSEQ multiplex PCR, and its TCRdb copy is limited to in-frame clones, with some not included. The table lists hundreds of thousands of clones, about nine tenths of them singletons. The chain couples TRBV5-1 to TRBJ1-3; unclear D gene. Specimen: PBMCs. This receptor was obtained from a woman between 18 and 29 years old in good health and CMV-seronegative. The CDR3 loop is CASSLDGQLGSGNTIYF. The CDR3, as DNA: TGCGCCAGCAGTTTGGACGGCCAACTAGGCTCTGGAAACACCATATATTTT.